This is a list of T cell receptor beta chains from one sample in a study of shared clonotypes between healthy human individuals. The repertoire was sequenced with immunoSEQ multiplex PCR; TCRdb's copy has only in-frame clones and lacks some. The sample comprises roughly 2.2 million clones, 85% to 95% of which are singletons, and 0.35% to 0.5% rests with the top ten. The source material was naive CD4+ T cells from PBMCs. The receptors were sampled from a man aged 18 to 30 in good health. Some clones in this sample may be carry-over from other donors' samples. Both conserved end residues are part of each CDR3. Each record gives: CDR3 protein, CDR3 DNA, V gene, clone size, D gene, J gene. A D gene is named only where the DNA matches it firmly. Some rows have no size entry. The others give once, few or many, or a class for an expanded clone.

cdr3_aa: CASSFRGGNEKLFF
cdr3_nt: TGTGCCAGCAGCTTCCGAGGGGGAAATGAAAAACTGTTTTTT
v_call: TRBV7-9
clone_size: -
d_call: -
j_call: TRBJ1-4

cdr3_aa: CASSDHGLAGTRAYEQYF
cdr3_nt: TGCGCCAGCAGTGACCACGGACTAGCGGGGACCAGGGCCTACGAGCAGTACTTC
v_call: TRBV10-2
clone_size: -
d_call: TRBD2
j_call: TRBJ2-7

cdr3_aa: CASSLGGLAGDEETQYF
cdr3_nt: TGTGCCAGCAGCTTGGGGGGACTAGCGGGAGACGAGGAGACCCAGTACTTC
v_call: TRBV11-3
clone_size: -
d_call: TRBD2
j_call: TRBJ2-5

cdr3_aa: CASSLLGQGGGYTF
cdr3_nt: TGTGCCAGCAGTTTATTGGGACAGGGGGGCGGCTACACCTTC
v_call: TRBV28
clone_size: -
d_call: TRBD1
j_call: TRBJ1-2

cdr3_aa: CASSSQQGSQRNTEAFF
cdr3_nt: TGTGCCAGCAGTTCCCAGCAAGGGAGCCAGAGGAACACTGAAGCTTTCTTT
v_call: TRBV28
clone_size: -
d_call: -
j_call: TRBJ1-1

cdr3_aa: CASSQDGTGGINEQFF
cdr3_nt: TGTGCCAGCAGCCAAGACGGGACAGGGGGGATCAATGAGCAGTTCTTC
v_call: TRBV4-2
clone_size: -
d_call: TRBD1
j_call: TRBJ2-1

cdr3_aa: CASSLRTAHAFF
cdr3_nt: TGTGCCAGCAGCCTTAGGACAGCACACGCTTTCTTT
v_call: TRBV28
clone_size: -
d_call: -
j_call: TRBJ1-1

cdr3_aa: CASSLEGGHSTDTQYF
cdr3_nt: TGCGCCAGCAGCTTGGAAGGCGGACATAGCACAGATACGCAGTATTTT
v_call: TRBV5-1
clone_size: -
d_call: -
j_call: TRBJ2-3

cdr3_aa: CASSLPSAQFGRELFF
cdr3_nt: TGTGCCAGCAGCTTGCCATCTGCCCAATTTGGCCGGGAGCTGTTTTTT
v_call: TRBV5-4
clone_size: -
d_call: -
j_call: TRBJ2-2

cdr3_aa: CASGGPGASYEQYF
cdr3_nt: TGTGCCAGCGGGGGGCCAGGGGCCTCCTACGAGCAGTACTTC
v_call: TRBV6-1
clone_size: -
d_call: -
j_call: TRBJ2-7

cdr3_aa: CASSRDPYYEQYF
cdr3_nt: TGCGCCAGCAGTCGAGACCCTTACTACGAGCAGTACTTC
v_call: TRBV23-1
clone_size: -
d_call: -
j_call: TRBJ2-7

cdr3_aa: CASSLEFKLYNEQFF
cdr3_nt: TGTGCCAGCAGCTTGGAATTCAAACTATACAATGAGCAGTTCTTC
v_call: TRBV7-6
clone_size: -
d_call: -
j_call: TRBJ2-1

cdr3_aa: CASYLLVYNEQFF
cdr3_nt: TGTGCCAGCTATCTTCTAGTCTACAATGAGCAGTTCTTC
v_call: TRBV2
clone_size: -
d_call: -
j_call: TRBJ2-1

cdr3_aa: CASRGQGEETQYF
cdr3_nt: TGTGCCAGCAGGGGACAGGGAGAGGAGACCCAGTACTTC
v_call: TRBV19
clone_size: -
d_call: TRBD1
j_call: TRBJ2-5

cdr3_aa: CAWSPPAAFGNTIYF
cdr3_nt: TGTGCCTGGAGTCCACCAGCGGCCTTCGGAAACACCATATATTTT
v_call: TRBV30
clone_size: -
d_call: -
j_call: TRBJ1-3

cdr3_aa: CASSETLSGANVLTF
cdr3_nt: TGTGCCAGCAGCGAAACCCTTAGTGGGGCCAACGTCCTGACTTTC
v_call: TRBV9
clone_size: -
d_call: -
j_call: TRBJ2-6

cdr3_aa: CASSPTDRRNEQYF
cdr3_nt: TGTGCCAGCAGCCCTACCGACAGGAGAAACGAGCAGTACTTC
v_call: TRBV9
clone_size: -
d_call: -
j_call: TRBJ2-7

cdr3_aa: CASSLRGTSTDTQYF
cdr3_nt: TGTGCCAGCAGTTTACGAGGGACTAGCACAGATACGCAGTATTTT
v_call: TRBV27
clone_size: -
d_call: -
j_call: TRBJ2-3

cdr3_aa: CASSSTGGGTQYF
cdr3_nt: TGTGCCAGCAGCAGTACAGGGGGGGGGACCCAGTACTTC
v_call: TRBV7-2
clone_size: -
d_call: -
j_call: TRBJ2-5

cdr3_aa: CASSLYPGLAGGSNIQYF
cdr3_nt: TGCGCCAGCAGCTTATACCCGGGACTAGCGGGAGGATCTAACATTCAGTACTTC
v_call: TRBV5-1
clone_size: -
d_call: TRBD2
j_call: TRBJ2-4

cdr3_aa: CASSLAWGRGETQYF
cdr3_nt: TGTGCCAGCAGCTTAGCCTGGGGGCGGGGAGAGACCCAGTACTTC
v_call: TRBV7-6
clone_size: -
d_call: -
j_call: TRBJ2-5

cdr3_aa: CASSLASAYGYTF
cdr3_nt: TGTGCCAGCAGCTTGGCCAGCGCTTACGGCTACACCTTC
v_call: TRBV5-4
clone_size: -
d_call: -
j_call: TRBJ1-2

cdr3_aa: CASSTRTGSTSGNTIYF
cdr3_nt: TGCGCCAGCAGCACCCGGACAGGGTCCACCTCTGGAAACACCATATATTTT
v_call: TRBV5-1
clone_size: -
d_call: TRBD1
j_call: TRBJ1-3

cdr3_aa: CASSSKSPYGALGNTIYF
cdr3_nt: TGTGCCAGCAGCTCTAAATCCCCGTACGGTGCTCTGGGAAACACCATATATTTT
v_call: TRBV5-4
clone_size: -
d_call: -
j_call: TRBJ1-3

cdr3_aa: CATSARRQGRSEQFF
cdr3_nt: TGTGCCACCAGCGCCCGAAGGCAGGGGAGGTCGGAGCAGTTCTTC
v_call: TRBV15
clone_size: -
d_call: -
j_call: TRBJ2-1

cdr3_aa: CASAFQGVSNEQFF
cdr3_nt: TGTGCCAGCGCCTTTCAGGGGGTAAGCAATGAGCAGTTCTTC
v_call: TRBV7-3
clone_size: once
d_call: TRBD1
j_call: TRBJ2-1

cdr3_aa: CAIAGTGKNEQYF
cdr3_nt: TGTGCCATTGCCGGGACAGGGAAAAACGAGCAGTACTTC
v_call: TRBV10-3
clone_size: -
d_call: TRBD1
j_call: TRBJ2-7

cdr3_aa: CAISQQGRNQPQHF
cdr3_nt: TGTGCCATCAGCCAACAGGGGAGGAATCAGCCCCAGCATTTT
v_call: TRBV10-3
clone_size: few
d_call: TRBD1
j_call: TRBJ1-5

cdr3_aa: CASSSPTGPRSEQFF
cdr3_nt: TGTGCCAGCAGCTCTCCGACAGGCCCGAGATCTGAGCAGTTCTTC
v_call: TRBV7-3
clone_size: -
d_call: -
j_call: TRBJ2-1

cdr3_aa: CASSLGGRGVETQYF
cdr3_nt: TGCGCCAGCAGCTTGGGTGGGAGAGGCGTCGAGACTCAGTACTTC
v_call: TRBV5-1
clone_size: -
d_call: -
j_call: TRBJ2-4

cdr3_aa: CASSAAVRRSYYGYTF
cdr3_nt: TGTGCCAGCAGCGCGGCGGTGCGGCGGTCGTACTATGGCTACACCTTC
v_call: TRBV5-4
clone_size: -
d_call: -
j_call: TRBJ1-2

cdr3_aa: CASSLRRTPNTGELFF
cdr3_nt: TGTGCCAGCAGCCTAAGGAGGACGCCGAACACCGGGGAGCTGTTTTTT
v_call: TRBV7-9
clone_size: -
d_call: -
j_call: TRBJ2-2

cdr3_aa: CASSSRDRSPTDTQYF
cdr3_nt: TGCGCCAGCAGCTCCCGGGACCGATCCCCCACAGATACGCAGTATTTT
v_call: TRBV5-1
clone_size: -
d_call: -
j_call: TRBJ2-3

cdr3_aa: CASSVGRGSFSYEQYF
cdr3_nt: TGTGCCAGCAGCGTAGGAAGGGGGTCCTTCTCCTACGAGCAGTACTTC
v_call: TRBV9
clone_size: -
d_call: -
j_call: TRBJ2-7

cdr3_aa: CASSYSFVLRETQYF
cdr3_nt: TGTGCCAGCAGTTACTCGTTCGTCCTCAGGGAGACCCAGTACTTC
v_call: TRBV6-5
clone_size: -
d_call: -
j_call: TRBJ2-5

cdr3_aa: CASSPTRDGMTEAFF
cdr3_nt: TGTGCCAGCAGCCCGACCAGGGACGGGATGACTGAAGCTTTCTTT
v_call: TRBV28
clone_size: -
d_call: -
j_call: TRBJ1-1

cdr3_aa: CASSRMTSDQETQYF
cdr3_nt: TGCGCCAGCAGCCGGATGACGTCGGATCAAGAGACCCAGTACTTC
v_call: TRBV5-1
clone_size: -
d_call: -
j_call: TRBJ2-5

cdr3_aa: CASSTPPGQGTDTQYF
cdr3_nt: TGTGCCAGTAGTACCCCTCCGGGACAGGGCACAGATACGCAGTATTTT
v_call: TRBV19
clone_size: -
d_call: TRBD1
j_call: TRBJ2-3

cdr3_aa: CASSPRLYGEQYF
cdr3_nt: TGTGCCAGCAGCCCCCGACTATACGGCGAGCAGTACTTC
v_call: TRBV7-3
clone_size: -
d_call: -
j_call: TRBJ2-7

cdr3_aa: CASSPFGGGPGTDTQYF
cdr3_nt: TGTGCCAGCAGTCCCTTCGGGGGAGGGCCTGGCACAGATACGCAGTATTTT
v_call: TRBV27
clone_size: -
d_call: TRBD2
j_call: TRBJ2-3

cdr3_aa: CASSSGVGPSNTGELFF
cdr3_nt: TGCGCCAGCAGCTCTGGGGTGGGCCCCTCGAACACCGGGGAGCTGTTTTTT
v_call: TRBV5-1
clone_size: -
d_call: -
j_call: TRBJ2-2

cdr3_aa: CASSLGRAHTGELFF
cdr3_nt: TGTGCCAGCAGCTTAGGCCGGGCTCACACCGGGGAGCTGTTTTTT
v_call: TRBV7-3
clone_size: once
d_call: -
j_call: TRBJ2-2

cdr3_aa: CASGYLAGDGGETQYF
cdr3_nt: TGCGCCAGCGGATACCTAGCGGGAGATGGGGGAGAGACCCAGTACTTC
v_call: TRBV5-1
clone_size: -
d_call: TRBD2
j_call: TRBJ2-5